This passage covers 32 T cell receptor beta chains from one sample sequenced in a study of T cell responses to AZD1222 COVID-19 vaccine. TCRdb's table, derived via immunoSEQ multiplex PCR, lists solely in-frame clones and lacks some. The sample carries about 200,000 clones, approximately 91% recorded once. Sample: peripheral blood, taken 28 days after the second AZD1222 dose. These receptors originate from an adult who received the AZD1222 COVID-19 vaccine.

This clone has just a few counts. The chain links TRBV24-1 to TRBJ1-2; D might be TRBD1 (5 bases). V shed 3 bases and J shed 4 bases, with 17 bases lying between them. The CDR3 is made up of 16 amino acids. The germline gives CDR1 KGHDR, CDR2 SFDVKD. The CDR3 loop is CATSDGWGRGLYGYTF. The CDR3 DNA reads as TGTGCCACCAGTGATGGCTGGGGACGGGGCCTCTATGGCTACACCTTC.

This sequence joins TRBV7-2 and TRBJ2-1; D is uncertain. Germline CDR1 is SGHTA and CDR2 is FQGNSA. This CDR3 spans 12 amino acids. V was cut by 3 bases and J by 6 bases, with 6 bases left in between. Here the CDR3 DNA reads TGTGCCAGCAGCTTGTTCCTCAATGAGCAGTTCTTC. It is translated as CASSLFLNEQFF.

V is TRBV28 and J is TRBJ1-2; D not certain. Per the germline V gene, CDR1 is MDHEN and CDR2 is SYDVKM. V was shortened by 2 bases and J by 8 bases, with 12 bases between the two germline ends. The CDR3 loop spans 13 amino acids. The CDR3 coding sequence is TGTGCCAGCAGTTTACCGGGTACTGGCGGCTACACCTTC. Protein sequence: CASSLPGTGGYTF.

The CDR3 DNA reads TGCGCCAGCAGCTCAAGGGGGTTTATGAACACTGAAGCTTTCTTT. Amino acid sequence: CASSSRGFMNTEAFF. This chain connects TRBV5-1 to TRBJ1-1; a weak D match, TRBD1 (6 bases). From germline, CDR1 is SGHRS and CDR2 YFSETQ. The CDR3 extends over 15 amino acids. The V end lost 3 bases, the J end lost 0 bases, and 12 bases lay between the germline ends.

Only a few counts were recorded for this clone. The rearrangement uses TRBV2 and TRBJ1-1, with D hard to call. With 6 bases removed from V and 1 base from J, the gap between germline ends came to 0 bases. The V gene's germline CDR1 is SNHLY and CDR2 FYNNEI. The CDR3 extends over 10 amino acids. CDR3 amino acids: CASRNTEAFF. In nucleotides, the CDR3 is TGTGCCAGCAGGAACACTGAAGCTTTCTTT.

The CDR3 spells CASSLSTSGTHNEQFF. The CDR3 DNA is TGTGCCAGCAGCTTATCCACCTCGGGAACCCACAATGAGCAGTTCTTC. The chain recombines TRBV11-3 with TRBJ2-1; a possible D gene is TRBD2 (5 bases). V dropped 2 bases and J dropped 5 bases, with 16 bases sitting between them. Germline V gene data show CDR1 as SGHNT and CDR2 as YENEEA. The CDR3 is 16 amino acids. Together with reference TRBV11-3 and TRBJ2-1, the CDR3 gives the full variable domain: EAGVVQSPRYKIIEKKQPVAFWCNPISGHNTLYWYLQNLGQGPELLIRYENEEAVDDSQLPKDRFSAERLKGVDSTLKIQPAELGDSAVYLCASSLSTSGTHNEQFFGPGTRLTVL.

This chain joins TRBV9 and TRBJ2-1, with 13 bases identical to TRBD2. J gave up 10 bases and V 0 bases, and 7 bases lay outside the gene matches. This CDR3 is built from 16 residues. Germline V gives CDR1 SGDLS, CDR2 YYNGEE. The CDR3 spells CASSVAAGTSGTEQFF. The CDR3 DNA reads as TGTGCCAGCAGCGTAGCCGCCGGGACTAGCGGGACCGAGCAGTTCTTC.

This chain joins TRBV11-2 and TRBJ2-3, with 10 bases lining up with TRBD1. V was pared by 6 bases and J by 1 base, with 7 bases of the junction left unmatched. Germline values: CDR1 SGHAT, CDR2 FQNNGV. CDR3 length equals 16 residues. The CDR3 nucleotides are TGTGCCAGCAGACCGGGACAGGGGCTCGGCACAGATACGCAGTATTTT. This translates into CASRPGQGLGTDTQYF.

This chain connects TRBV30 to TRBJ2-7; 8 nucleotides line up with TRBD1. The CDR3 is 13 residues long. CDR1 and CDR2 from the germline V gene are GTSNPN and SVGIG (reference sequence). The ends lost 3 bases at V and 6 bases at J; junction bases unmatched: 7. As DNA, the CDR3 is TGTGCCTGGAGCGGACAGGGAGGCGGCGAGCAGTACTTC. It translates to CAWSGQGGGEQYF.

This clone was seen just once. The chain employs TRBV30 and TRBJ1-6; 10 bases match TRBD1. The germline CDR1 and CDR2 sequences are GTSNPN and SVGIG (reference sequence). Unmatched junction bases numbered 0, after V lost 0 bases and J lost 4 bases. The CDR3 is made up of 15 amino acids. CDR3 protein: CAWSVGQGYNSPLHF. In nucleotides, the CDR3 is TGTGCCTGGAGTGTGGGACAGGGGTATAATTCACCCCTCCACTTT.

The genes are TRBV6-2 or TRBV6-3 and TRBJ2-7; TRBD2 might be the D (5 bases). This CDR3 contains 15 residues. The germline V gene encodes CDR1 MNHEY and CDR2 SVGEGT. V was cut by 0 bases and J by 0 bases, with 9 bases left in between. The CDR3 DNA is TGTGCCAGCAGTTACTCAGCGGAGGCCTCCTACGAGCAGTACTTC. Translated, it gives CASSYSAEASYEQYF.

The DNA for the CDR3 is TGTGCCAGCAGTCTAAGGAACTCTGGAAACACCATATATTTT. As protein: CASSLRNSGNTIYF. The rearrangement joins TRBV6-5 to TRBJ1-3; D is ambiguous. There are 14 residues in the CDR3. V dropped 5 bases and J dropped 0 bases, with 8 bases sitting between them. CDR1 and CDR2 (germline): MNHEY, SVGAGI.

The CDR3 region has the DNA TGTGCCAGCAGCACCCCGCAAGCGGGAGGAAGGGATGAGCAGTTCTTC. It codes for CASSTPQAGGRDEQFF. The genes are TRBV13 and TRBJ2-1; TRBD2 agrees at 9 bases. V was pared by 5 bases and J by 8 bases, with 13 bases of the junction left unmatched. The CDR3 contains 16 residues. Germline assignment: CDR1 PRHDT and CDR2 FYEKMQ (reference sequence).

V is TRBV29-1 and J is TRBJ2-3; TRBD2 matches 12 bases. Germline V CDR1 and CDR2: SQVTM, ANQGSEA. This CDR3 spans 16 amino acids. J was trimmed by 0 bases and V by 6 bases; bases with no gene match: 7. The CDR3 sequence: CSVVGTSGPSTDTQYF. The CDR3 DNA reads TGCAGCGTCGTAGGGACTAGCGGGCCTAGCACAGATACGCAGTATTTT.

This chain uses TRBV7-8 with TRBJ2-5; 7 bases agree with TRBD1. V shed 5 bases, J shed 2 bases, and the junction held 2 bases outside the gene matches. Looked up from germline, CDR1 is SGHVS and CDR2 is FQNEAQ. The CDR3 is 13 residues long. The DNA of the CDR3 is TGTGCCAGCAGCCGGGACAGTCAAGAGACCCAGTACTTC. Amino acids: CASSRDSQETQYF.

The chain carries TRBV12-3 or TRBV12-4 and TRBJ2-7; 12 bases are shared with TRBD2. J gave up 2 bases and V 9 bases, and 2 bases lay outside the gene matches. This CDR3 has 13 residues. CDR3 DNA: TGTGCCAGTCGGACTAGCGGGACCTACGAGCAGTACTTC. Its translation is CASRTSGTYEQYF.

The chain is built from TRBV7-9 and TRBJ1-2, with D perhaps TRBD1 (6 bases). Germline V gene sequence: CDR1 SEHNR, CDR2 FQNEAQ (reference sequence). V lost 3 bases and J 2 bases, leaving 13 bases between the germline ends. CDR3 length: 15 amino acids. The CDR3 here is CASSFSGARNYGYTF. In DNA form, the CDR3 reads TGTGCCAGCAGCTTCTCAGGGGCACGCAACTATGGCTACACCTTC.

This sequence joins TRBV27 and TRBJ2-7; D gene uncertain. Trimming removed 3 bases from V and 1 base from J, with 7 bases in between. The germline CDR1 and CDR2 sequences are MNHEY and SMNVEV (reference sequence). The CDR3 has 13 residues. The CDR3 protein is CASSFGPSYEQYF. The CDR3 DNA is TGTGCCAGCAGTTTTGGACCGTCCTACGAGCAGTACTTC.

This sequence joins TRBV14 and TRBJ2-1, with 9 bases aligning to TRBD2. The germline CDR1 and CDR2 sequences are SGHDN and FVKESK. The CDR3 extends over 20 amino acids. J lost 0 bases, V lost 3 bases, and 15 bases had no gene match. Written as DNA, the CDR3 is TGTGCCAGCAGCCAGAGGATTGGCGGGAGGGCTGAAAACTCCTACAATGAGCAGTTCTTC. It yields the protein CASSQRIGGRAENSYNEQFF.

J is TRBJ2-3 and V is TRBV5-4, with TRBD2 identical over 13 bases. CDR3 length: 14 amino acids. The V gene end was trimmed by 4 bases and the J gene end by 10 bases; junction bases not matched to a gene: 6. Germline V gene lookup returns CDR1 SGHNT and CDR2 YYREEE (reference sequence). This CDR3 is CASSPGLAGVPQYF. CDR3 nucleotide sequence: TGTGCCAGCAGCCCCGGACTAGCGGGAGTACCGCAGTATTTT.

The chain couples TRBV4-2 to TRBJ2-7; a weak D match, TRBD2 (6 bases). Germline V gene lookup returns CDR1 LGHNA and CDR2 YNFKEQ. The length of the CDR3 is 14 residues. The V end was cut by 0 bases, the J end by 7 bases, with 13 bases between. The CDR3 protein is CASSQDLLAREQYF. The CDR3, as DNA: TGTGCCAGCAGCCAAGATCTCCTAGCGAGGGAGCAGTACTTC.

This chain joins TRBV5-4 and TRBJ2-7; 8 bases agree with TRBD1. Trimming took 4 bases from V and 6 from J; bases not matched to a gene: 9. The CDR3 totals 14 residues. Germline V gives CDR1 SGHNT, CDR2 YYREEE (reference sequence). CDR3 coding DNA: TGTGCCAGCAGCAGGGACAGGACCGGAGGCGAGCAGTACTTC. Its protein is CASSRDRTGGEQYF.

This chain uses TRBV18 with TRBJ1-2; D ambiguous. Germline V gene sequence: CDR1 KGHSH, CDR2 LQKENI. The CDR3 runs to 13 residues. The ends were cut back, 3 bases at V and 8 bases at J, with 13 bases in the middle. The CDR3 spells CASSPWSYEGYTF. The DNA of the CDR3 is TGTGCCAGCTCACCGTGGTCCTATGAGGGCTACACCTTC. The whole variable domain, filled in from reference TRBV18 and TRBJ1-2, reads NAGVMQNPRHLVRRRGQEARLRCSPMKGHSHVYWYRQLPEEGLKFMVYLQKENIIDESGMPKERFSAEFPKEGPSILRIQQVVRGDSAAYFCASSPWSYEGYTFGSGTRLTVV.

The V gene is TRBV28, the J gene TRBJ1-1; possibly TRBD1 for D (5 bases). Between the trimmed V and J ends, which lost 5 bases and 4 bases, there was a span of 14 bases. The CDR3 extends over 14 amino acids. Germline V gene sequence: CDR1 MDHEN, CDR2 SYDVKM. The CDR3 sequence: CASSLERGGTEAFF. CDR3 DNA sequence: TGTGCCAGCAGTCTAGAGAGGGGCGGCACTGAAGCTTTCTTT.

The chain is built from TRBV27 and TRBJ2-1; 14 bases line up with TRBD2. Germline CDR1 and CDR2: MNHEY and SMNVEV (reference sequence). Trimming at V came to 0 bases and at J to 7 bases, leaving 8 bases not matched to a gene. CDR3 size: 18 residues. The chain's CDR3 is CASSLSGLAGVLSNEQFF. CDR3 nucleotides: TGTGCCAGCAGTTTATCGGGACTAGCGGGAGTGCTCTCGAATGAGCAGTTCTTC.

The rearrangement uses TRBV3-1 (or the pseudogene TRBV3-2) and TRBJ1-1, with 7 nucleotides matching TRBD1. The CDR3 runs 14 residues. V was clipped by 1 base and J by 11 bases; unmatched bases: 10. CDR1 and CDR2 from the germline V gene are LGHDT and YNNKEL (reference sequence). CDR3 in DNA: TGTGCCAGCAGCCAAGTAGCGTCGTCAGGGGGGGCTTTCTTT. As protein: CASSQVASSGGAFF.

The J gene is TRBJ1-2, the V gene TRBV19, with a possible D match to TRBD1 (5 bases). Germline CDR1 is LNHDA and CDR2 is SQIVND (reference sequence). V was clipped by 3 bases and J by 1 base, with 15 bases between them. This CDR3 contains 16 residues. CDR3 nucleotides: TGTGCCAGTAGTATTAGGTTCCCGACAGTTAACTATGGCTACACCTTC. Translation gives CASSIRFPTVNYGYTF.

This chain links TRBV24-1 with TRBJ2-3; D is unclear. Trimming stripped 2 bases from V and 2 bases from J, with 13 bases between. Germline V gene sequence: CDR1 KGHDR, CDR2 SFDVKD. This CDR3 comprises 16 residues. Written as DNA, the CDR3 is TGTGCCACCAGTGATTCCAAGGTTGAAAACACAGATACGCAGTATTTT. It translates to CATSDSKVENTDTQYF.

The genes are TRBV10-3 and TRBJ1-1; a weak D match, TRBD1 (5 bases). Germline loops: CDR1 ENHRY, CDR2 SYGVKD. The V end was cut by 7 bases, the J end by 3 bases, with 21 bases between. The CDR3 extends over 16 amino acids. The CDR3, as DNA: TGTGCCATCAACTCGGGACGGACCCTGAGGGACACTGAAGCTTTCTTT. This codes for CAINSGRTLRDTEAFF.

The chain is built from TRBV19 and TRBJ1-4; TRBD1 agrees at 7 bases. The CDR3 runs 12 residues. The V gene's germline CDR1 is LNHDA and CDR2 SQIVND (reference sequence). Losses at the gene ends were 5 bases for V and 15 bases for J; bases not matched to a gene: 9. CDR3 sequence reads: CASSAQGDSLFF. The CDR3 coding sequence is TGTGCCAGTAGTGCTCAGGGGGACAGCTTGTTTTTT.

This chain connects TRBV5-1 to TRBJ1-2; D call uncertain. Germline V CDR1 and CDR2: SGHRS, YFSETQ. The CDR3 extends over 13 amino acids. V was clipped by 4 bases and J by 5 bases, with 12 bases between them. CDR3 sequence (DNA): TGCGCCAGCAGCCCATCAGGAGGGTATGGCTACACCTTC. Translating gives CASSPSGGYGYTF.

The chain carries TRBV18 and TRBJ2-1; TRBD2 matches at 13 bases. The germline CDR1 and CDR2 sequences are KGHSH and LQKENI. This CDR3 has 16 amino acids. V shed 3 bases, J shed 8 bases, and the junction held 7 bases outside the gene matches. CDR3: CASSPPGLAGADEQFF. CDR3 in DNA: TGTGCCAGCTCACCCCCCGGACTAGCGGGAGCGGATGAGCAGTTCTTC.